Listed here is a single TCR beta chain. The CDR3 is made up of 16 amino acids. Germline CDR1 is LGHNA and CDR2 is YNFKEQ. V shed 1 base and J shed 1 base, with 13 bases lying between them. This entry belongs to a study of cytomegalovirus exposure and HLA in healthy donors. Both 60 Vbeta primers and 13 Jbeta primers went into the PCR. Some clones are missing from TCRdb's copy, which holds only in-frame ones; the method was immunoSEQ multiplex PCR. This table has 190,000 or so clones, 80% appearing once. Sequencing was performed on PBMCs. The chain employs TRBV4-2 and TRBJ2-5, with D possibly matching TRBD1 (6 bases). The receptor comes from a boy aged 5-17 years in good health and CMV-seronegative. The CDR3 DNA reads TGTGCCAGCAGCCAAGGGGGTTTGGGGGCCCAAGAGACCCAGTACTTC. Amino acids: CASSQGGLGAQETQYF.